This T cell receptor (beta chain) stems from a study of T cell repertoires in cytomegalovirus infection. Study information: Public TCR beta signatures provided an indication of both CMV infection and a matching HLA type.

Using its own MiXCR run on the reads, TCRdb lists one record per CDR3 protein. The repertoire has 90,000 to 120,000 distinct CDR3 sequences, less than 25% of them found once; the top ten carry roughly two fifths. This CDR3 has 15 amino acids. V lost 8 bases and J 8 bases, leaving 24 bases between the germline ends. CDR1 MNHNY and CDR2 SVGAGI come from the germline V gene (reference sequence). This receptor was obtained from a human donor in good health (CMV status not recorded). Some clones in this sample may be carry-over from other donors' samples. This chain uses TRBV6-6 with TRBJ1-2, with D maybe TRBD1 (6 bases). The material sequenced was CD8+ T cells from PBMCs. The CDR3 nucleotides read TGTGCCAGCTCTCTCCTAGGACAGACCTCTCGGGGCTACACCTTC. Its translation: CASSLLGQTSRGYTF.